The T cell receptor (beta chain) described here comes from a study of cytomegalovirus exposure and HLA in healthy donors. Trimming removed 4 bases from V and 10 bases from J; junction bases left unmatched: 12. The CDR3 spans 14 residues. Looked up from germline, CDR1 is GTSNPN and CDR2 is SVGIG (reference sequence). Study results and caveats: When presence/absence was analysed, sequencing depth was taken to be roughly uniform across donors. CMV serostatus stood as the only immune exposure information on hand.

The primer mix had 60 Vbeta and 13 Jbeta primers. This table comes from immunoSEQ multiplex PCR, and its TCRdb copy is limited to in-frame clones, with some not included. The sample lists about 210,000 clones; around 76% were seen once. Notes on this clone: Its specificity is not known.

V is TRBV30 and J is TRBJ1-4, with 7 bases matching TRBD1. Sequenced material: PBMCs. This clonotype was obtained from a man aged 40-49 years in good health and CMV-seropositive. Here the CDR3 reads CAWKGPGQSLKLFF. The CDR3 DNA reads TGTGCCTGGAAGGGACCGGGACAGTCTTTAAAACTGTTTTTT.